This T cell receptor beta chain was recorded in a study of blood T cell repertoires in COVID-19 (dated by TCRdb to the early 2020s). About the study as a whole: Samples from collaborators originated in the United States, Italy and Spain and spanned both the acute and convalescent phases of COVID-19. The material from the prospective study consisted of cDNA or gDNA derived from T cells, B-cell-depleted T cells, or PBMCs. Deeply sampled blood TCRbeta repertoires from subjects exposed to, actively infected with, or recovered from COVID-19 were included in the dataset. The repertoires were released in a freely available public database intended as a resource for research on the immune response to SARS-CoV-2. The samples were drawn from two sources: the first 160 participants of the ongoing ImmuneRACE study, and 950 to 1,500 subjects contributed by 6 global collaborators. The sample metadata nearly always contained a de-identified subject ID, COVID-19 status, age in years and sex. Where available, HLA class I and class II types were obtained from metadata supplied by the sample provider rather than from assay-based typing.

The germline V gene sets CDR1 to MGHRA and CDR2 to YSYEKL. Deletion took 3 bases off V and 7 bases off J, with a span of 13 bases between the germline ends. Spanning cysteine to phenylalanine, the CDR3 consists of 14 amino acids. Only the CDR3 part of the read is kept: 42 bases, read in frame from the first base. The collaborating institutions used their own protocols to collect whole blood in K2EDTA tubes. Collaborator samples were shipped for TCRbeta analysis as frozen whole blood, isolated PBMCs, or DNA extracted from either sample type. The investigation overall reported the following: How much clinical and demographic metadata was included differed by source and by participant, and the metadata was provided uncurated.

In regard to this clone: The clone's antigen remains unknown. No base qualities exist here, and no much larger clone lies one base off it.

TCRbeta CDR3 regions were amplified from genomic DNA by means of the immunoSEQ Assay, a bias-controlled multiplex PCR. From the authors' description of their analysis: The number of nucleated cells in each sample was estimated from the amplification of reference gene primers within the assay. To quantify the absolute abundance of each unique TCRbeta CDR3 rearrangement, sequence reads were collapsed and filtered. For each sample, productive Simpson clonality was calculated by taking the square root of Simpson's diversity index across productive rearrangements. Imported from immuneACCESS, the table was reduced by TCRdb to in-frame sequences with V and J called. These copies leave out some clones; in studies compared against another copy, an unresolved V gene accounts for under half, and the cause of the remainder is not known. V and J calls and clone size follow that table, whereas D and trimming were derived from the DNA. The sample records some 50,000 clones, 65% to 85% of which are singletons. The top ten hold less than 4.5% of the sample.

This TCR was recovered from a middle-aged man with active COVID-19. Sequences were obtained from peripheral blood. The sequence links TRBV4-1 to TRBJ1-5, with the D gene call left open. The DNA sequence follows: TGCGCCAGCAGCCACGGGGAGGGCGGGCAGCCCCAGCATTTT. It is translated as CASSHGEGGQPQHF.